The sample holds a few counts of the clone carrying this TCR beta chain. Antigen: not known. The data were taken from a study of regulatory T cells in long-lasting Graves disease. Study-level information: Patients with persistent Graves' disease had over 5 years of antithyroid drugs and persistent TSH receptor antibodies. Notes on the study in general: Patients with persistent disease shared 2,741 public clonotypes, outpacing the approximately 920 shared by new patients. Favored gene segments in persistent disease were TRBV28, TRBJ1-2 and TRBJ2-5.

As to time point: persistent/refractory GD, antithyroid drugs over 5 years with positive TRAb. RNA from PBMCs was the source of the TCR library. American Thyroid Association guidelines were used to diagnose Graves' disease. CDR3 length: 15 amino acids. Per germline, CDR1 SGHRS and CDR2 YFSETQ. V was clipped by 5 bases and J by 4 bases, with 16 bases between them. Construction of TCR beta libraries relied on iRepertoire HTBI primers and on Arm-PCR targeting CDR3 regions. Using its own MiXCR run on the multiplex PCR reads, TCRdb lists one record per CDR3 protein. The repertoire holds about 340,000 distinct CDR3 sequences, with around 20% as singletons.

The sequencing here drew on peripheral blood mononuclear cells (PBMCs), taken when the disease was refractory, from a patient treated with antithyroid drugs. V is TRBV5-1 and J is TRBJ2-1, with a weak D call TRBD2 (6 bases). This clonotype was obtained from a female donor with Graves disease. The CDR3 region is CASRLEDYRYNEQFF. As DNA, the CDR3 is TGCGCCAGCAGGCTAGAGGACTACCGTTACAATGAGCAGTTCTTC.